These 10 T cell receptor beta chains were all obtained from the same sample, sequenced in a study of blood T cell repertoires in COVID-19. Using immunoSEQ multiplex PCR, the repertoire was profiled, and TCRdb retains in-frame clones only, with some absent. There are 250,000 or so clones in the sample; 86% occur only once, and approximately 10% lies in the top ten. The sequenced sample consisted of peripheral blood. Every receptor here comes from a man in his forties or fifties with active or convalescent COVID-19.

V and J are TRBV27 and TRBJ1-1; 9 bases are a match to TRBD1. Germline CDR1 and CDR2: MNHEY and SMNVEV (reference sequence). This CDR3 has 17 residues. V was pared by 3 bases and J by 0 bases, with 8 bases of the junction left unmatched. CDR3 bases: TGTGCCAGCAGTTTGTTGGGACAGGGATATATGAACACTGAAGCTTTCTTT. Encoded protein: CASSLLGQGYMNTEAFF.

The chain joins TRBV7-6 to TRBJ2-7, with 7 bases lining up with TRBD1. The CDR3 extends over 15 amino acids. Trimming took 3 bases from V and 5 from J; bases not matched to a gene: 10. Germline V CDR1 and CDR2: SGHVS, FNYEAQ. For the CDR3, the DNA is TGTGCCAGCAGCTTTGAGGGGGCGCCTACGGACGAGCAGTACTTC. Translating gives CASSFEGAPTDEQYF.

V is TRBV9 and J is TRBJ2-1; TRBD2 might be the D (6 bases). The germline V and J ends were trimmed by 0 bases and 8 bases, with 18 bases remaining between them. This CDR3 spans 16 amino acids. Germline CDR1 is SGDLS and CDR2 is YYNGEE. CDR3 region: CASSVALAPPLDEQFF. The DNA for the CDR3 is TGTGCCAGCAGCGTAGCTCTAGCGCCCCCCTTAGATGAGCAGTTCTTC. Full variable domain (missing parts from reference TRBV9 and TRBJ2-1): DSGVTQTPKHLITATGQRVTLRCSPRSGDLSVYWYQQSLDQGLQFLIQYYNGEERAKGNILERFSAQQFPDLHSELNLSSLELGDSALYFCASSVALAPPLDEQFFGPGTRLTVL.

This chain uses TRBV28 with TRBJ2-5; perhaps TRBD2 as D (5 bases). This CDR3 is built from 14 residues. Trimming cost V 7 bases and J 0 bases, with 12 bases left between them. Germline loops: CDR1 MDHEN, CDR2 SYDVKM. The DNA of the CDR3 is TGTGCCAGCAAGAGGGCTGTCCACCAAGAGACCCAGTACTTC. Translated, it gives CASKRAVHQETQYF.

The chain couples TRBV2 to TRBJ2-3, with 9 nucleotides matching TRBD2. Germline V gives CDR1 SNHLY, CDR2 FYNNEI. V lost 9 bases, J lost 7 bases, and 11 bases stayed unmatched. The CDR3 consists of 14 residues. In DNA form, the CDR3 reads TGTGCCAGTTGGCGGGAGGGCCTGAGCTATACGCAGTATTTT. It codes for CASWREGLSYTQYF.

The chain uses TRBV6-5 and TRBJ1-5, with D maybe TRBD1 (5 bases). The CDR3 runs 13 residues. V dropped 7 bases and J dropped 5 bases, with 12 bases sitting between them. Germline assignment: CDR1 MNHEY and CDR2 SVGAGI. The CDR3 nucleotides are TGTGCCAGCACCGAGGTCAGGGATCAGCCCCAGCATTTT. This gives the protein CASTEVRDQPQHF.

This chain links TRBV5-4 with TRBJ2-1; 8 nucleotides align to TRBD1. V dropped 4 bases and J dropped 7; count of bases not matched to a gene: 4. This CDR3 has 13 amino acids. The germline gives CDR1 SGHNT, CDR2 YYREEE (reference sequence). The DNA of the CDR3 is TGTGCCAGCAGCCCGACAGGGGTAAATGAGCAGTTCTTC. As protein: CASSPTGVNEQFF.

The chain couples TRBV29-1 to TRBJ2-4; D perhaps matches TRBD1 (5 bases). The CDR3 contains 13 residues. Germline assignment: CDR1 SQVTM and CDR2 ANQGSEA. V lost 3 bases, J lost 3 bases, and 9 bases lay in between. The CDR3 loop is CSVDREVKNIQYF. CDR3 DNA: TGCAGCGTTGACAGGGAAGTCAAAAACATTCAGTACTTC.

The chain recombines TRBV5-1 with TRBJ1-4, with TRBD1 matching over 7 bases. The CDR3 totals 15 residues. Trimming took 4 bases from V and 6 from J; bases not matched to a gene: 9. Per the germline V gene, CDR1 is SGHRS and CDR2 is YFSETQ. CDR3 sequence (DNA): TGCGCCAGCAGCCCACAGGGGATCTCAGATGAAAAACTGTTTTTT. Protein: CASSPQGISDEKLFF.

The CDR3 bases are TGCGCCAGCAGCCATAACGTCGGGACAGTCAACAATGAGCAGTTCTTC. This codes for CASSHNVGTVNNEQFF. The rearrangement joins TRBV5-1 to TRBJ2-1; 7 positions match TRBD1. The CDR3 consists of 16 residues. The V and J ends lost 4 bases and 5 bases, in that order; junction bases with no gene match: 12. Per the germline V gene, CDR1 is SGHRS and CDR2 is YFSETQ.